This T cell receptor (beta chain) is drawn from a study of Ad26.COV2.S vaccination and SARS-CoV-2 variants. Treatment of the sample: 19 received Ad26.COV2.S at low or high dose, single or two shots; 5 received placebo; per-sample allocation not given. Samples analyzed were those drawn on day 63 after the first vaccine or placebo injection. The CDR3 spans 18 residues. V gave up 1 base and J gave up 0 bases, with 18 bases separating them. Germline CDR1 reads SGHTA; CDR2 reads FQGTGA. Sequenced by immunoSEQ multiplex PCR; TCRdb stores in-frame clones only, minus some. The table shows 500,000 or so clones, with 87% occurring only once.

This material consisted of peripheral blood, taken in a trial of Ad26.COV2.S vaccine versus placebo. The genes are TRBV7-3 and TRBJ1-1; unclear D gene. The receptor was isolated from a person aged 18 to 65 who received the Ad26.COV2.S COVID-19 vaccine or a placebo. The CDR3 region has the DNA TGTGCCAGCAGCTTAATTCATACGGGCCGCGCCTTGAACACTGAAGCTTTCTTT. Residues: CASSLIHTGRALNTEAFF.